This T cell receptor (beta chain) was obtained from a study of blood T cell repertoires in COVID-19. Study-wide background: Collection of acute and convalescent COVID-19 samples took place in the United States, Italy and Spain.

The germline V gene has CDR1 MNHEY and CDR2 SVGAGI. CDR3 length equals 13 residues. V lost 10 bases and J lost 1, with 12 bases in between. Method: immunoSEQ multiplex PCR; TCRdb's copy keeps in-frame clones and lacks some. The data contain nearly 110,000 clones, 71% of them singletons. This clone showed up just once. This clonotype originated in a human donor with acute or convalescent COVID-19. The donor label of this sample is uncertain. The V and J genes are TRBV6-5 and TRBJ2-3, with D possibly being TRBD2 (5 bases). Sequencing was carried out using peripheral blood. In DNA form, the CDR3 reads TGTGCCACCACAATGGAGGGCACAGATACGCAGTATTTT. Its protein product is CATTMEGTDTQYF.